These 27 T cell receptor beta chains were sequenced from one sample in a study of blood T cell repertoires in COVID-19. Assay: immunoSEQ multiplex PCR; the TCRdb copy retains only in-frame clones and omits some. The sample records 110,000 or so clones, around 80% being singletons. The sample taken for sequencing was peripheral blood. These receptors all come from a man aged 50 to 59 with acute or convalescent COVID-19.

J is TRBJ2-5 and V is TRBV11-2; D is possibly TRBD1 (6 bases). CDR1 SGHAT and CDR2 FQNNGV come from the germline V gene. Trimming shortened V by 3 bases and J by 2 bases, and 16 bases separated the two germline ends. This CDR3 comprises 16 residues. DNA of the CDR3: TGTGCCAGCAGCTTTTCGGCAGGGACACCACAAGAGACCCAGTACTTC. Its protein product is CASSFSAGTPQETQYF. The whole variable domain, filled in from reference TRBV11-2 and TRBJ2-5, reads EAGVAQSPRYKIIEKRQSVAFWCNPISGHATLYWYQQILGQGPKLLIQFQNNGVVDDSQLPKDRFSAERLKGVDSTLKIQPAKLEDSAVYLCASSFSAGTPQETQYFGPGTRLLVL.

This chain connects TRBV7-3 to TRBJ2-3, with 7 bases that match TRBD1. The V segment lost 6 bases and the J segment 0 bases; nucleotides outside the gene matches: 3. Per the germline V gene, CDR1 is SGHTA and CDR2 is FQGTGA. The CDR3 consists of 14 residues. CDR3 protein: CASRRDRSTDTQYF. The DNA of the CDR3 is TGTGCCAGCAGGAGGGACAGAAGCACAGATACGCAGTATTTT.

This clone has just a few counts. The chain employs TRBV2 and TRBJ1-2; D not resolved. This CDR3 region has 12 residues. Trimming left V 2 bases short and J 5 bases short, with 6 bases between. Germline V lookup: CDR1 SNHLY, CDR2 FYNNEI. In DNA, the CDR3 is TGTGCCAGCAGTGAACAGCGTTATGGCTACACCTTC. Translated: CASSEQRYGYTF.

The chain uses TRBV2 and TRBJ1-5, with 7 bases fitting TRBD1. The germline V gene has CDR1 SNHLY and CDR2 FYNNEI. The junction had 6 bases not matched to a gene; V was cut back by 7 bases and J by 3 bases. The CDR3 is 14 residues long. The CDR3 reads CASTPGQHNQPQHF. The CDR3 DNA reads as TGTGCCAGCACTCCGGGACAGCACAATCAGCCCCAGCATTTT.

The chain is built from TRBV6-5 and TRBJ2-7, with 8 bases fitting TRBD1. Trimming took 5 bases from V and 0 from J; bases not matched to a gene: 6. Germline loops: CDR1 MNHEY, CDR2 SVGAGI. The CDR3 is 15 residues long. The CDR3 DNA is TGTGCCAGCAGTCAACCGGGACAGGTCTCCTACGAGCAGTACTTC. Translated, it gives CASSQPGQVSYEQYF.

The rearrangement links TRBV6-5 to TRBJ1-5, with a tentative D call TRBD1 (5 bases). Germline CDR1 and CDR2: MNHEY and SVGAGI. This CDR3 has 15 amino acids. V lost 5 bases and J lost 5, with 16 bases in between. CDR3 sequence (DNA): TGTGCCAGCAGTCCCGGTGGGGGGAATTATCAGCCCCAGCATTTT. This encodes CASSPGGGNYQPQHF.

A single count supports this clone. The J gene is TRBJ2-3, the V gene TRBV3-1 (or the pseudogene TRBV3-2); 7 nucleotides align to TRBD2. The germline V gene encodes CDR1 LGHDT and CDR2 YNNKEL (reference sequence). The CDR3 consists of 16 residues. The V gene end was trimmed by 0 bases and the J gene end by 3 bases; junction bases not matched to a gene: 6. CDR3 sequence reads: CASSQESAGGTDTQYF. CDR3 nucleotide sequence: TGTGCCAGCAGCCAAGAAAGCGCCGGGGGGACAGATACGCAGTATTTT.

The CDR3 coding sequence is TGTGCCAGCAGTTCTCCCAGTCGGGAGAAGGCCGGGGAGCTGTTTTTT. Translating gives CASSSPSREKAGELFF. The chain recombines TRBV27 with TRBJ2-2; D possibly corresponds to TRBD2 (6 bases). V shed 4 bases and J shed 6 bases, with 18 bases lying between them. The CDR3 is made up of 16 amino acids. Germline-derived CDR1 and CDR2 are MNHEY and SMNVEV (reference sequence).

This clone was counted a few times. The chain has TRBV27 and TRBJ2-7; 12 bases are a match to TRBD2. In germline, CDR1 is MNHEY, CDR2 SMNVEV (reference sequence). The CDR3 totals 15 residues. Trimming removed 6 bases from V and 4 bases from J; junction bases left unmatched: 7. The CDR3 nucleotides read TGTGCCAGCAGCTCTACGGGACTAGCGGGTTACGAGCAGTACTTC. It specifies CASSSTGLAGYEQYF.

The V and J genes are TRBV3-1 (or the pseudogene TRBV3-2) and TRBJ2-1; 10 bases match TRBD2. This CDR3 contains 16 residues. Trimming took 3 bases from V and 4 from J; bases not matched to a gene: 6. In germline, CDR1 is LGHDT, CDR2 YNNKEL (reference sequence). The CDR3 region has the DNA TGTGCCAGCAGCCACGCAAGCGGGAGGGGATACAATGAGCAGTTCTTC. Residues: CASSHASGRGYNEQFF.

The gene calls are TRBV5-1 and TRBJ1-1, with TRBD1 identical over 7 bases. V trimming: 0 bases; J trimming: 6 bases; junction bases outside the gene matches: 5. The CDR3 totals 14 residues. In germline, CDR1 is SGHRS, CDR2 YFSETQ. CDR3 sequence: CASSLAGQGAEAFF. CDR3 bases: TGCGCCAGCAGCTTGGCAGGGCAGGGGGCTGAAGCTTTCTTT.

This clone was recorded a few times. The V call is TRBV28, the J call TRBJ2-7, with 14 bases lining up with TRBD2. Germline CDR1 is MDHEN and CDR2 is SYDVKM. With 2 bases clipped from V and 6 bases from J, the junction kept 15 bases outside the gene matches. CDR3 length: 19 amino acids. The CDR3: CASSLPWTSGRTLVGEQYF. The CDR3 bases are TGTGCCAGCAGTTTACCCTGGACTAGCGGGAGGACTCTCGTGGGCGAGCAGTACTTC.

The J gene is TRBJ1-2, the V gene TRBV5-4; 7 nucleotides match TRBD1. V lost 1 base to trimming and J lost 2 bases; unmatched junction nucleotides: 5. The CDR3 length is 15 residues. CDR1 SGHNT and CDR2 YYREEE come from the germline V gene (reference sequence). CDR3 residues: CASSLRDSVNYGYTF. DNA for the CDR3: TGTGCCAGCAGCTTGAGGGACAGTGTAAACTATGGCTACACCTTC.

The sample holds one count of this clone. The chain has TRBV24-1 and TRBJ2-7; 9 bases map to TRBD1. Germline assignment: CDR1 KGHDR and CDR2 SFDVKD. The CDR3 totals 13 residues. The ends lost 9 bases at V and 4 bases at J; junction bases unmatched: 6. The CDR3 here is CATGGDRVYEQYF. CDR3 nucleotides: TGTGCCACCGGCGGGGACAGGGTATACGAGCAGTACTTC.

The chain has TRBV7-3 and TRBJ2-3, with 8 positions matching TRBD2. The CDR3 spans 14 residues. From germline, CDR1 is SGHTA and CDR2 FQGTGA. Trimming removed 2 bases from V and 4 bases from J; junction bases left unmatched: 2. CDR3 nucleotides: TGTGCCAGCAGCTTACAGCGGGAGTCAGATACGCAGTATTTT. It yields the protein CASSLQRESDTQYF.

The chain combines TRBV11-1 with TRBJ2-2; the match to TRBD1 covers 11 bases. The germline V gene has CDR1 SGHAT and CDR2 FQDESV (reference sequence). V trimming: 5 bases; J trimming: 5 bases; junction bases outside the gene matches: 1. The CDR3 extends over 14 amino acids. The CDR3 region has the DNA TGTGCCAGCAGCCGGGACAGGGGGACCGGGGAGCTGTTTTTT. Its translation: CASSRDRGTGELFF.

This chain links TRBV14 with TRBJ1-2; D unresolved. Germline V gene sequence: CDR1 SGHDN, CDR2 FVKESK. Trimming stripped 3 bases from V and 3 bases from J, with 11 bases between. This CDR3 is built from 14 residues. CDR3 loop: CASSQGRSHYGYTF. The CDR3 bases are TGTGCCAGCAGCCAGGGTAGGAGTCACTATGGCTACACCTTC.

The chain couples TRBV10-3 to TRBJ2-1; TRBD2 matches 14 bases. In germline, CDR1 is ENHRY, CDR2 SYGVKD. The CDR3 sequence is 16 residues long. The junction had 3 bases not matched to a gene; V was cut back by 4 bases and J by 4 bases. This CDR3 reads CAISARLAGGYNEQFF. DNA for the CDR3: TGTGCCATCAGTGCCCGACTAGCGGGGGGGTACAATGAGCAGTTCTTC.

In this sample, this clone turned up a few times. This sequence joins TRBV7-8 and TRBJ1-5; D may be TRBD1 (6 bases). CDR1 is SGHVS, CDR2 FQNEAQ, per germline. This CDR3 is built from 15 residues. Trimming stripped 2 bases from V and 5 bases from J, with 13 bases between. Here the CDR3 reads CASSLSVDRYQPQHF. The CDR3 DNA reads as TGTGCCAGCAGCTTATCCGTGGACAGATATCAGCCCCAGCATTTT.

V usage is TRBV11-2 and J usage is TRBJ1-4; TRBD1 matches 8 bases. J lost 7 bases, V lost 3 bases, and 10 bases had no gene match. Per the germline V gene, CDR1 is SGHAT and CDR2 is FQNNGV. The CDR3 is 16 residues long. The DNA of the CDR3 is TGTGCCAGCAGCTTGGCAGGGGGCGGTTTTGGTGAAAAACTGTTTTTT. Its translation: CASSLAGGGFGEKLFF.

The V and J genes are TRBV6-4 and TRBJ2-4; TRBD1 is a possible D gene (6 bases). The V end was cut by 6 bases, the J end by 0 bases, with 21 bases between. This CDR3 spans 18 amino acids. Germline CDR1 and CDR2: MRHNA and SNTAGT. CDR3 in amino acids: CASRARDTKSLAKNIQYF. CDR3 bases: TGTGCCAGCAGGGCCCGGGACACAAAGAGCCTAGCCAAAAACATTCAGTACTTC.

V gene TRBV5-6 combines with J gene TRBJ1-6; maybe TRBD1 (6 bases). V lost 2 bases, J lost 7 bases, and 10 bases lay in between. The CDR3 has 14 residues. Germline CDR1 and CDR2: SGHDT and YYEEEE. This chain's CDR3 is CASSLQGSNSPLHF. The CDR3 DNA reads TGTGCCAGCAGCTTACAGGGTTCCAATTCACCCCTCCACTTT. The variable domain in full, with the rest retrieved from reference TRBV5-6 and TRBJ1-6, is DAGVTQSPTHLIKTRGQQVTLRCSPKSGHDTVSWYQQALGQGPQFIFQYYEEEERQRGNFPDRFSGHQFPNYSSELNVNALLLGDSALYLCASSLQGSNSPLHFGNGTRLTVT.

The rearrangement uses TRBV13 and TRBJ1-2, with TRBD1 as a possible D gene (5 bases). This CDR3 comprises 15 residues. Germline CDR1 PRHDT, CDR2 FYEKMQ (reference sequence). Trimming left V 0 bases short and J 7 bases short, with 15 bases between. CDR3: CASSLGLRERSGYTF. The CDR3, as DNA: TGTGCCAGCAGCTTAGGCCTCAGGGAAAGGAGTGGCTACACCTTC.

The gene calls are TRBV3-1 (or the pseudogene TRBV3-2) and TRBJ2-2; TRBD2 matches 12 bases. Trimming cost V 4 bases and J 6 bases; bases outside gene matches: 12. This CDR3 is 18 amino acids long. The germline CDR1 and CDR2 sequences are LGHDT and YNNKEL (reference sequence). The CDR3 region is CASSRGSSGGAASGELFF. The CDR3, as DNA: TGTGCCAGCAGCCGAGGATCTAGCGGGGGGGCCGCGTCCGGGGAGCTGTTTTTT.

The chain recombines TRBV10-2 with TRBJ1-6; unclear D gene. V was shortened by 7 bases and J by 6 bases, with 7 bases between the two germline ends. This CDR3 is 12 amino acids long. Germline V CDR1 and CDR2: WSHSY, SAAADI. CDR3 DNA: TGCGCCAGCAATCAATTTAATTCACCCCTCCACTTT. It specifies CASNQFNSPLHF.

CDR3 in amino acids: CSVKGLAGGETQYF. The CDR3 DNA follows: TGCAGCGTCAAGGGACTAGCGGGAGGAGAGACCCAGTACTTC. The rearrangement links TRBV29-1 to TRBJ2-5; TRBD2 aligns across 15 bases. The CDR3 totals 14 residues. Losses at the gene ends were 6 bases for V and 4 bases for J; bases not matched to a gene: 3. Looked up from germline, CDR1 is SQVTM and CDR2 is ANQGSEA. Looking up the rest from reference TRBV29-1 and TRBJ2-5 gives the full variable domain: SAVISQKPSRDICQRGTSLTIQCQVDSQVTMMFWYRQQPGQSLTLIATANQGSEATYESGFVIDKFPISRPNLTFSTLTVSNMSPEDSSIYLCSVKGLAGGETQYFGPGTRLLVL.

CDR3 bases: TGCGCCAGCAGCCCGACACAGGCAAACTCTGGAAACACCATATATTTT. It yields the protein CASSPTQANSGNTIYF. This sequence joins TRBV5-1 and TRBJ1-3, with a tentative D call TRBD1 (5 bases). The V end was cut by 4 bases, the J end by 0 bases, with 14 bases between. Germline V gene lookup returns CDR1 SGHRS and CDR2 YFSETQ. The CDR3 sequence is 16 residues long.